The entry below describes one T cell receptor (beta chain). Its antigen is still unknown. These data originate in a study of T cell responses to AZD1222 COVID-19 vaccine. Repertoires were generated with immunoSEQ multiplex PCR, while TCRdb's copy carries only in-frame clones and drops some. This sample yields 33,000 or so clones, of which roughly 88% are seen a single time; around 13% belongs to the top ten. The CDR3 totals 14 residues. Germline V lookup: CDR1 LNHDA, CDR2 SQIVND (reference sequence). The V segment lost 9 bases and the J segment 6 bases; nucleotides outside the gene matches: 11. Regarding the study as a whole: No repertoire was sampled before or during the peak T cell response, only after it. CD4 TCRs associated with vaccination spanned spike, dominating at 160-218 and 743-854. At baseline, seropositivity was found in only a handful of AZD1222 recipients. A mostly white British donor set with more females was recruited, and clonal diversity was possibly underestimated.

The sequence was obtained from an adult who received the AZD1222 COVID-19 vaccine. V is TRBV19 and J is TRBJ1-5; 7 bases agree with TRBD1. This specimen was peripheral blood, taken 28 days after the second AZD1222 dose. The CDR3 reads CASNPSTGVQPQHF. The CDR3 DNA sequence: TGTGCCAGCAATCCTTCTACAGGGGTTCAGCCCCAGCATTTT. The entire variable domain, with the rest obtained from reference TRBV19 and TRBJ1-5, is as follows: DGGITQSPKYLFRKEGQNVTLSCEQNLNHDAMYWYRQDPGQGLRLIYYSQIVNDFQKGDIAEGYSVSREKKESFPLTVTSAQKNPTAFYLCASNPSTGVQPQHFGDGTRLSIL.